A single sample is the source of the 17 T cell receptor beta chains below, sequenced in a study of T cells in Graves' hyperthyroidism and ophthalmopathy. It was RNA transcripts that yielded the amplified TCR beta CDR3 regions. In the first-round RT-PCR of the TCR CDR3, the HTBI primer set was used. TCRdb ran MiXCR on the multiplex PCR reads and lists one entry per CDR3 protein. This table holds about 520,000 distinct CDR3 sequences, approximately 24% found once. The sequencing sample was made of blood. Receptor source: a woman in her thirties with Graves' ophthalmopathy.

This clonotype was observed at least ten times. The rearrangement joins TRBV2 to TRBJ2-5; no reliable D call. Trimming removed 7 bases at V and 5 bases at J, with 14 bases between. CDR3 size: 13 residues. Germline lookup yields CDR1 SNHLY and CDR2 FYNNEI. The CDR3 spells CASIKDLWETQYF. The CDR3 DNA reads as TGTGCCAGCATAAAGGACCTTTGGGAGACCCAGTACTTC.

This clonotype has a count of ten or more. This chain links TRBV20-1 with TRBJ2-5; D not certain. The V end lost 0 bases, the J end lost 1 base, and 9 bases lay between the germline ends. This CDR3 is built from 14 residues. In germline, CDR1 is DFQATT, CDR2 SNEGSKA (reference sequence). This chain's CDR3 is CSARDPQTQETQYF. For the CDR3, the DNA is TGCAGTGCTAGAGATCCACAGACCCAAGAGACCCAGTACTTC.

The chain joins TRBV3-1 to TRBJ2-7; 9 nucleotides agree with TRBD1. With 4 bases clipped from V and 6 bases from J, the junction kept 10 bases outside the gene matches. This CDR3 contains 15 residues. Germline loops: CDR1 LGHDT, CDR2 YNNKEL (reference sequence). The CDR3 reads CASSPQGAMHAEQYF. CDR3 bases: TGTGCCAGCAGCCCACAGGGGGCGATGCACGCCGAGCAGTACTTC.

The sample holds many counts of this clonotype. The chain combines TRBV12-3 or TRBV12-4 with TRBJ2-2; 11 bases line up with TRBD2. The V and J ends lost 5 bases and 4 bases, in that order; junction bases with no gene match: 6. The CDR3 is 16 residues long. CDR3 nucleotide sequence: TGTGCCAGCAGTGCCCCTAGCGGGGGGCGCACCGGGGAGCTGTTTTTT. Its translation is CASSAPSGGRTGELFF.

The rearrangement uses TRBV12-3 or TRBV12-4 and TRBJ2-7; the D gene could be TRBD1 or TRBD2 (6 bases each). The CDR3 extends over 14 amino acids. V lost 5 bases and J 7 bases, leaving 18 bases between the germline ends. The CDR3 DNA sequence: TGTGCCAGCAGTCCTTGGGTCCTAGGGGGGGAGCAGTACTTC. It translates to CASSPWVLGGEQYF.

V usage is TRBV20-1 and J usage is TRBJ2-7; D is undetermined. This CDR3 has 15 amino acids. V gave up 0 bases and J gave up 2 bases, with 14 bases separating them. The germline V gene has CDR1 DFQATT and CDR2 SNEGSKA (reference sequence). The CDR3 here is CSARDRRRNTYEQYF. CDR3 sequence (DNA): TGCAGTGCTAGAGATCGTCGCAGGAACACCTACGAGCAGTACTTC.

The V call is TRBV12-3 or TRBV12-4, the J call TRBJ2-7; 11 positions agree with TRBD2. Germline trimming cut 5 bases from V and 2 bases from J; bases unmatched to any gene: 8. The CDR3 loop spans 16 amino acids. CDR3 sequence reads: CASSLNSGGATYEQYF. As DNA, the CDR3 is TGTGCCAGCAGTCTGAATAGCGGGGGGGCCACCTACGAGCAGTACTTC.

This clonotype came up many times. The rearrangement joins TRBV12-3 or TRBV12-4 to TRBJ2-7; TRBD1 agrees at 7 bases. V shed 3 bases and J 4 bases; nucleotides not matched to a gene: 18. This CDR3 has 18 amino acids. This CDR3 is CASSFFSLNRDRQYEQYF. Here the CDR3 DNA reads TGTGCCAGCAGTTTTTTCTCGTTAAACCGGGACAGACAATACGAGCAGTACTTC.

This clonotype occurred many times. V and J are TRBV27 and TRBJ2-7; D is uncertain. CDR3 length: 16 amino acids. With 0 bases removed from V and 0 bases from J, the gap between germline ends came to 12 bases. Germline-derived CDR1 and CDR2 are MNHEY and SMNVEV (reference sequence). The CDR3 DNA reads TGTGCCAGCAGTTTATCGAACCCGGGCCCCTCCTACGAGCAGTACTTC. Translated, it gives CASSLSNPGPSYEQYF.

The chain is built from TRBV4-3 and TRBJ2-2, with 11 bases identical to TRBD2. The germline V gene has CDR1 LGHNA and CDR2 YSLEER. J was trimmed by 7 bases and V by 2 bases; bases with no gene match: 12. The CDR3 spans 18 residues. In nucleotides, the CDR3 is TGCGCCAGCAGCCAAATACAAACTAGCGGGGGAACGTACGGGGAGCTGTTTTTT. Amino acid sequence: CASSQIQTSGGTYGELFF.

This clonotype was seen more than once but under ten times. V gene TRBV6-1 combines with J gene TRBJ1-5, with 7 bases aligning to TRBD1. After removal of 7 bases from V and 4 bases from J, the junction contained 10 bases not matched to a gene. CDR3 length: 15 amino acids. From germline, CDR1 is MNHNS and CDR2 SASEGT. This CDR3 reads CASIDRDSWNQPQHF. CDR3 coding DNA: TGTGCCAGCATAGACCGGGACAGCTGGAATCAGCCCCAGCATTTT.

This clonotype has only a few counts. This chain uses TRBV6-1 with TRBJ2-5; 8 bases agree with TRBD1. Germline trimming cut 4 bases from V and 4 bases from J; bases unmatched to any gene: 8. The CDR3 is 15 amino acids. Germline V gene lookup returns CDR1 MNHNS and CDR2 SASEGT. CDR3: CASSGNRGRGETQYF. Here the CDR3 DNA reads TGTGCCAGCAGTGGGAACAGGGGGAGAGGAGAGACCCAGTACTTC.

This clonotype was recorded many times. V and J are TRBV6-1 and TRBJ2-5, with D possibly being TRBD1 (7 bases). V was clipped by 6 bases and J by 5 bases, with 19 bases between them. Germline V CDR1 and CDR2: MNHNS, SASEGT. The CDR3 contains 15 residues. The CDR3 reads CASRHPQGGRETQYF. DNA for the CDR3: TGTGCCAGCAGACACCCCCAGGGGGGTAGGGAGACCCAGTACTTC.

This clonotype was counted only a few times. In nucleotides, the CDR3 is TGTGCCAGCAGTTCCAATCCCCGAGGGGAGCTGTTTTTT. This translates into CASSSNPRGELFF. J is TRBJ2-2 and V is TRBV28; D not certain. The CDR3 covers 13 residues. Trimming stripped 4 bases from V and 8 bases from J, with 11 bases between. The germline V gene has CDR1 MDHEN and CDR2 SYDVKM.

The table lists this clonotype with many counts. V gene TRBV10-3 combines with J gene TRBJ1-2; the D gene is possibly TRBD1 (5 bases). The germline V gene has CDR1 ENHRY and CDR2 SYGVKD. Trimming stripped 4 bases from V and 1 base from J, with 16 bases between. CDR3 size: 16 residues. CDR3 residues: CAISGEGITNNYGYTF. The CDR3 DNA reads as TGTGCCATCAGTGGGGAGGGGATCACCAATAACTATGGCTACACCTTC.

This clonotype showed up many times. The genes are TRBV6-1 and TRBJ2-7, with D possibly matching TRBD2 (6 bases). Looked up from germline, CDR1 is MNHNS and CDR2 is SASEGT. CDR3 length: 13 amino acids. V lost 4 bases, J lost 7 bases, and 14 bases lay in between. CDR3: CASSVNDGGEQYF. DNA of the CDR3: TGTGCCAGCAGTGTCAACGACGGGGGAGAGCAGTACTTC.

CDR3 sequence (DNA): TGTGCCAGCAGTTTGTCGGACAGGGGGTTAAACGAGCAGTACTTC. Amino acid sequence: CASSLSDRGLNEQYF. J is TRBJ2-7 and V is TRBV12-3 or TRBV12-4, with 10 positions matching TRBD1. V gave up 3 bases and J gave up 5 bases; unmatched junction bases: 7. This CDR3 spans 15 amino acids.